These 29 T cell receptor beta chains were all obtained from the same sample, sequenced in a study of T-cell memory formation after mild COVID-19. MiXCR, run by TCRdb on the 5' RACE reads, gives a single entry per CDR3 protein. The sample records approximately 300,000 distinct CDR3 sequences, more than 15% being singletons. The sample taken for sequencing was PBMCs or a T cell subset sorted from them (not recorded which). The source is a man aged 18 to 29 who had mild COVID-19 (a few samples of this study predate the infection). Cell type and time point are not known.

This clonotype has more than one count but fewer than ten. The chain joins TRBV20-1 to TRBJ2-3, with TRBD2 as a possible D gene (7 bases). This CDR3 comprises 14 residues. V was clipped by 3 bases and J by 1 base, with 11 bases between them. The V gene's germline CDR1 is DFQATT and CDR2 SNEGSKA (reference sequence). The CDR3 DNA follows: TGCAGTGCTAGCGGGGGGCCCGGCACAGATACGCAGTATTTT. This codes for CSASGGPGTDTQYF.

This clonotype was counted a few times. This chain joins TRBV12-5 and TRBJ1-1; D unclear. Between the trimmed V and J ends, which lost 1 base and 7 bases, there was a span of 4 bases. There are 11 residues in the CDR3. Germline V gene data show CDR1 as LGHNT and CDR2 as FRNRAP. CDR3 in amino acids: CASGLGNEAFF. Here the CDR3 DNA reads TGTGCTAGTGGTTTGGGGAATGAAGCTTTCTTT.

The CDR3 region is CASSSPGGAYGYTF. In DNA, the CDR3 is TGTGCCAGCAGCTCCCCGGGGGGGGCCTATGGCTACACCTTC. This chain links TRBV7-2 with TRBJ1-2; a possible D gene is TRBD1 (6 bases). The CDR3 sequence is 14 residues long. Germline CDR1 is SGHTA and CDR2 is FQGNSA. The V end lost 4 bases, the J end lost 4 bases, and 13 bases lay between the germline ends. Full variable domain (outside the CDR3, taken from reference TRBV7-2 and TRBJ1-2): GAGVSQSPSNKVTEKGKDVELRCDPISGHTALYWYRQSLGQGLEFLIYFQGNSAPDKSGLPSDRFSAERTGGSVSTLTIQRTQQEDSAVYLCASSSPGGAYGYTFGSGTRLTVV.

This clonotype showed up just a few times. This chain links TRBV5-4 with TRBJ2-2, with 8 bases aligning to TRBD2. Trimming cost V 4 bases and J 6 bases; bases outside gene matches: 8. This CDR3 has 15 residues. The germline CDR1 and CDR2 sequences are SGHNT and YYREEE (reference sequence). CDR3 residues: CASSAGLAGAGELFF. CDR3 DNA sequence: TGTGCCAGCAGCGCCGGACTAGCAGGGGCCGGGGAGCTGTTTTTT. Supplemented by reference TRBV5-4 and TRBJ2-2, the full variable domain reads ETGVTQSPTHLIKTRGQQVTLRCSSQSGHNTVSWYQQALGQGPQFIFQYYREEENGRGNFPPRFSGLQFPNYSSELNVNALELDDSALYLCASSAGLAGAGELFFGEGSRLTVL.

This chain connects TRBV13 to TRBJ2-7; 7 bases fit TRBD1. The J segment lost 6 bases and the V segment lost 4 bases, leaving 9 bases of the junction unmatched. Germline V lookup: CDR1 PRHDT, CDR2 FYEKMQ (reference sequence). The CDR3 has 14 residues. The CDR3 DNA reads TGTGCCAGCAGCTCCCGACAGGGTAGGCGCGAGCAGTACGTC. Its translation: CASSSRQGRREQYV.

This clonotype was observed a few times. This chain connects TRBV5-1 to TRBJ2-3; tentative D call: TRBD1 (5 bases). V lost 0 bases and J 0 bases, leaving 8 bases between the germline ends. Germline-derived CDR1 and CDR2 are SGHRS and YFSETQ. CDR3 length: 15 amino acids. Here the CDR3 DNA reads TGCGCCAGCAGCTTGGTGGGGCCAAGCACAGATACGCAGTATTTT. It encodes CASSLVGPSTDTQYF.

The chain is built from TRBV2 and TRBJ2-3, with 12 bases lining up with TRBD2. V lost 5 bases, J lost 8 bases, and 8 bases stayed unmatched. This CDR3 is 15 amino acids long. CDR1 and CDR2 from the germline V gene are SNHLY and FYNNEI. CDR3 in amino acids: CASSPTLAGGRTQYF. For the CDR3, the DNA is TGTGCCAGCAGTCCTACCCTAGCGGGGGGGCGTACGCAGTATTTT.

This clonotype has only a few counts. The chain is built from TRBV27 and TRBJ1-3; the match to TRBD1 covers 11 bases. CDR1 is MNHEY and CDR2 is SMNVEV in the germline V gene (reference sequence). V lost 3 bases to trimming and J lost 3 bases; unmatched junction nucleotides: 1. CDR3 size: 15 residues. Here the CDR3 reads CASSLGQGVGNTIYF. CDR3 nucleotide sequence: TGTGCCAGCAGTTTGGGACAGGGGGTTGGAAACACCATATATTTT.

This clonotype has just a few counts. The gene calls are TRBV6-5 and TRBJ1-6, with D perhaps TRBD1 (5 bases). Trimming stripped 4 bases from V and 7 bases from J, with 14 bases between. CDR3 length equals 15 residues. The germline V gene has CDR1 MNHEY and CDR2 SVGAGI. CDR3 DNA: TGTGCCAGCAGTTCCCCGGGGGTAGGGAATTCACCCCTCCACTTT. Its protein product is CASSSPGVGNSPLHF.

This clonotype was seen repeatedly, ten times or more. The genes are TRBV6-2 or TRBV6-3 and TRBJ2-7; D gene ambiguous. This CDR3 has 10 amino acids. The germline CDR1 and CDR2 sequences are MNHEY and SVGEGT. V was shortened by 5 bases and J by 4 bases, with 3 bases between the two germline ends. The CDR3 sequence: CASSHYEQYV. In DNA, the CDR3 is TGTGCCAGCAGTCATTACGAGCAGTACGTC.

The chain recombines TRBV4-1 with TRBJ1-1; 10 nucleotides line up with TRBD1. CDR3 size: 16 residues. CDR1 is MGHRA, CDR2 YSYEKL, per germline. V shed 0 bases and J 4 bases; nucleotides not matched to a gene: 5. The CDR3: CASSQEDRGSGTEAFF. DNA of the CDR3: TGCGCCAGCAGCCAAGAGGACAGGGGGTCGGGCACTGAAGCTTTCTTT.

This chain links TRBV6-4 with TRBJ2-2; no definite D call. The CDR3 is 13 amino acids. CDR1 is MRHNA, CDR2 SNTAGT, per germline. Trimming pared 2 bases from V and 6 bases from J, leaving 7 bases between. Here the CDR3 DNA reads TGTGCCAGCAGTGACAGGGATGCCGGGGAGCTGTTTTTT. Translation: CASSDRDAGELFF.

In this sample, this clonotype turned up many times. The chain joins TRBV5-1 to TRBJ2-3, with TRBD2 identical over 16 bases. This CDR3 has 20 residues. The J segment lost 4 bases and the V segment lost 5 bases, leaving 16 bases of the junction unmatched. From germline, CDR1 is SGHRS and CDR2 YFSETQ. The CDR3 DNA reads as TGCGCCAGCAGTTCCCTTCCGGGACTAGCGGGGGGGACCGTGGCAGATACGCAGTATTTT. Its translation is CASSSLPGLAGGTVADTQYF. Drawing the rest from reference TRBV5-1 and TRBJ2-3, the complete variable domain is KAGVTQTPRYLIKTRGQQVTLSCSPISGHRSVSWYQQTPGQGLQFLFEYFSETQRNKGNFPGRFSGRQFSNSRSEMNVSTLELGDSALYLCASSSLPGLAGGTVADTQYFGPGTRLTVL.

This clonotype showed up just a few times. The chain couples TRBV7-2 to TRBJ2-5; TRBD2 matches 14 bases. The CDR3 has 14 residues. Germline CDR1 is SGHTA and CDR2 is FQGNSA. After removal of 5 bases from V and 4 bases from J, the junction contained 0 bases not matched to a gene. The chain's CDR3 is CASSGTSGGETQYF. The CDR3 coding sequence is TGTGCCAGCAGCGGGACTAGCGGGGGAGAGACCCAGTACTTC.

This chain joins TRBV7-2 and TRBJ1-1; D perhaps matches TRBD1 (5 bases). CDR3 size: 15 residues. Germline V gives CDR1 SGHTA, CDR2 FQGNSA. V lost 2 bases, J lost 2 bases, and 12 bases lay in between. The CDR3 DNA reads TGTGCCAGCAGCTTATATGGGGGGGTAAACACTGAAGCTTTCTTT. As protein: CASSLYGGVNTEAFF. Full variable domain (outside the CDR3, taken from reference TRBV7-2 and TRBJ1-1): GAGVSQSPSNKVTEKGKDVELRCDPISGHTALYWYRQSLGQGLEFLIYFQGNSAPDKSGLPSDRFSAERTGGSVSTLTIQRTQQEDSAVYLCASSLYGGVNTEAFFGQGTRLTVV.

The chain combines TRBV7-8 with TRBJ1-2; the D is unclear. Germline loops: CDR1 SGHVS, CDR2 FQNEAQ. There are 13 residues in the CDR3. Trimming took 3 bases from V and 5 from J, leaving 10 bases between them. Here the CDR3 DNA reads TGTGCCAGCAGCTTCAGGACGGCTTATGGCTACACCTTC. Protein product: CASSFRTAYGYTF. Filled out from reference TRBV7-8 and TRBJ1-2, the complete variable domain reads GAGVSQSPRYKVAKRGQDVALRCDPISGHVSLFWYQQALGQGPEFLTYFQNEAQLDKSGLPSDRFFAERPEGSVSTLKIQRTQQEDSAVYLCASSFRTAYGYTFGSGTRLTVV.

In its sample, this clonotype was seen many times. The chain employs TRBV7-3 and TRBJ2-5, with 8 bases matching TRBD2. The CDR3 is made up of 14 amino acids. From germline, CDR1 is SGHTA and CDR2 FQGTGA. Losses at the gene ends were 4 bases for V and 4 bases for J; bases not matched to a gene: 5. The CDR3 region has the DNA TGTGCCAGCAGCTCCTCGGGGGGGAGAGAGACCCAGTACTTC. Translated: CASSSSGGRETQYF.

This clonotype was counted only a few times. This chain joins TRBV7-6 and TRBJ2-1; the D gene is possibly TRBD2 (6 bases). Germline V gene lookup returns CDR1 SGHVS and CDR2 FNYEAQ. Trimming removed 1 base at V and 9 bases at J, with 16 bases between. The CDR3 is 15 residues long. The CDR3 here is CASSLDGLVGGEQFF. CDR3 coding DNA: TGTGCCAGCAGCTTAGATGGACTTGTGGGAGGTGAGCAGTTCTTC.

This clonotype was recorded many times. The chain carries TRBV5-1 and TRBJ2-1, with 10 bases that match TRBD2. After removal of 3 bases from V and 0 bases from J, the junction contained 12 bases not matched to a gene. This CDR3 is 19 amino acids long. Germline V lookup: CDR1 SGHRS, CDR2 YFSETQ. CDR3 in amino acids: CASSSRGLAGAYSYNEQFF. CDR3 bases: TGCGCCAGCAGCTCCCGTGGGCTAGCGGGGGCCTACTCCTACAATGAGCAGTTCTTC.

In this sample, this clonotype turned up a few times. The chain carries TRBV5-1 and TRBJ1-2; unclear D gene. This CDR3 spans 13 amino acids. Trimming removed 4 bases from V and 7 bases from J, with 14 bases in between. Germline V gene data show CDR1 as SGHRS and CDR2 as YFSETQ. CDR3 bases: TGCGCCAGCAGCACTGACGGACTCGGTGGCTACACCTTC. Translated: CASSTDGLGGYTF.

This chain uses TRBV6-5 with TRBJ1-1; D is unresolved. Deletions cut 8 bases from V and 2 bases from J, with 15 bases between. There are 14 residues in the CDR3. The germline gives CDR1 MNHEY, CDR2 SVGAGI. In nucleotides, the CDR3 is TGTGCCAGCCCCCCAGAAGGAAGCAACACTGAAGCTTTCTTT. This sequence encodes CASPPEGSNTEAFF.

In this sample, this clonotype turned up many times. The chain links TRBV12-3 or TRBV12-4 to TRBJ2-5; 9 bases align to TRBD2. The J segment lost 3 bases and the V segment lost 3 bases, leaving 2 bases of the junction unmatched. The CDR3 totals 14 residues. The CDR3 sequence is CASSFSSGEETQYF. The DNA of the CDR3 is TGTGCCAGCAGTTTCTCTAGCGGGGAAGAGACCCAGTACTTC.

A few counts support this clonotype. The rearrangement links TRBV7-2 to TRBJ1-1, with TRBD1 identical over 7 bases. The CDR3 is made up of 15 amino acids. With 7 bases clipped from V and 5 bases from J, the junction kept 13 bases outside the gene matches. The germline gives CDR1 SGHTA, CDR2 FQGNSA. CDR3 in amino acids: CASTVYAGGDTEAFF. As DNA, the CDR3 is TGTGCCAGCACCGTATACGCAGGGGGTGATACTGAAGCTTTCTTT. Variable domain in full (rest from reference TRBV7-2 and TRBJ1-1): GAGVSQSPSNKVTEKGKDVELRCDPISGHTALYWYRQSLGQGLEFLIYFQGNSAPDKSGLPSDRFSAERTGGSVSTLTIQRTQQEDSAVYLCASTVYAGGDTEAFFGQGTRLTVV.

The chain uses TRBV5-1 and TRBJ2-7, with 8 bases fitting TRBD1. The CDR3 is made up of 14 amino acids. The germline CDR1 and CDR2 sequences are SGHRS and YFSETQ. V lost 6 bases, J lost 3 bases, and 8 bases stayed unmatched. The CDR3 sequence is CASTMNTGGYEQYF. The DNA of the CDR3 is TGCGCCAGCACCATGAATACAGGGGGCTACGAGCAGTACTTC.

This clonotype has more than one count but fewer than ten. V gene TRBV7-2 combines with J gene TRBJ2-5; a possible D gene is TRBD1 (6 bases). Trimming removed 5 bases from V and 9 bases from J, with 19 bases in between. Per germline, CDR1 SGHTA and CDR2 FQGNSA. The CDR3 consists of 14 residues. CDR3 DNA: TGTGCCAGCAGCCCTGGGACGAGGGGGTCGGCCCAGTACTTC. Protein product: CASSPGTRGSAQYF.

This clonotype was seen more than once but under ten times. The gene calls are TRBV28 and TRBJ1-2; a possible D gene is TRBD1 (6 bases). V was cut by 10 bases and J by 3 bases, with 21 bases left in between. The germline V gene has CDR1 MDHEN and CDR2 SYDVKM. The CDR3 extends over 15 amino acids. The CDR3 is CATASAGGLDYGYTF. The CDR3 region has the DNA TGTGCCACAGCCTCCGCTGGGGGCTTAGACTATGGCTACACCTTC.

This clonotype was found many times. The chain links TRBV5-1 to TRBJ2-7; 10 nucleotides match TRBD1. From germline, CDR1 is SGHRS and CDR2 YFSETQ. After removal of 4 bases from V and 3 bases from J, the junction contained 4 bases not matched to a gene. The CDR3 loop spans 14 amino acids. The CDR3 loop reads CASSPWDRGYEQYF. For the CDR3, the DNA is TGCGCCAGCAGCCCTTGGGACAGGGGCTACGAGCAGTACTTC.

This clonotype has only a few counts. The chain employs TRBV29-1 and TRBJ1-1, with 11 bases identical to TRBD1. Trimming took 6 bases from V and 3 from J; bases not matched to a gene: 9. The germline gives CDR1 SQVTM, CDR2 ANQGSEA. This CDR3 region has 15 residues. CDR3 loop: CSVAWTGGRYTEAFF. The CDR3 nucleotides are TGCAGCGTAGCCTGGACAGGGGGCCGGTACACTGAAGCTTTCTTT.

This clonotype came up a few times. This chain joins TRBV5-8 and TRBJ2-7, with TRBD1 matching 7 bases. The CDR3 is made up of 16 amino acids. Germline CDR1 is SGHTS and CDR2 is YDEGEE. V was clipped by 7 bases and J by 2 bases; unmatched bases: 15. This chain's CDR3 is CASWTYGQAKAYEQYF. The CDR3 DNA reads as TGTGCCAGCTGGACTTACGGACAGGCGAAGGCCTACGAGCAGTACTTC.